This T cell receptor (beta chain) comes out of a study of regulatory T cells in long-lasting Graves disease (dated by TCRdb to about 2021). In the study overall: Persistent Graves' disease was defined as persistently positive TSH receptor autoantibodies together with antithyroid drug treatment for over 5 years. Patients with persistent Graves' disease were compared with patients with newly diagnosed Graves' disease using TCR sequencing and RNA sequencing of peripheral blood. The study took place in China and was registered as a clinical trial. A total of some 33 samples were covered by TCR sequencing, comprising about 13 persistent and roughly 20 newly diagnosed Graves' disease patients. In the clinical cohort, patients with persistent Graves' disease had used antithyroid drugs for an average of about 10.3 years.

On this clonotype itself: Its antigen is unknown. One base away there is no much larger clone; base qualities are not given.

Study-wide findings and limitations: Peripheral blood alone was examined, since thyroid tissue, which constituted the primary lesion, could not be accessed. Patients with persistent disease shared more public clonotypes (about 3,000) than newly diagnosed patients did (approximately 1,000). The small sample size was acknowledged by the authors as a limitation that may reduce accuracy. Compared with newly diagnosed patients, patients with persistent Graves' disease had lower TCR Shannon entropy and fewer highly expanded clones, which suggests clonal expansion. Persistent disease showed preferential use of TRBV28, TRBJ1-2 and TRBJ2-5, whereas newly diagnosed disease favored TRBV20-1 and TRBJ2-1. Sequencing and analysis were restricted to the TCR beta chain.

The time point label on this specimen signifies: persistent/refractory GD, antithyroid drugs over 5 years with positive TRAb. For both TCR sequencing and RNA sequencing, RNA was extracted from PBMCs in TRIzol. The diagnosis of Graves' disease was made according to American Thyroid Association guidelines. Recruitment of patients was carried out at an endocrinology department in Xi'an, China. From each patient, approximately 10 milliliters of peripheral blood was collected into an EDTA anticoagulant tube. Ficoll Paque Plus density gradient separation was used to isolate PBMCs, and no further T cell sorting was done. An Agilent 2100 Bioanalyzer and agarose gel were used to check RNA quality, while a NanoDrop 2000 measured RNA concentration. The CDR3 measures 17 amino acids from cysteine to phenylalanine. Kept here is only the CDR3 DNA, which spans 51 bases and is read in frame from base 1. From the germline V gene, CDR1 is SGHDN and CDR2 is FVKESK. V loses 1 base of germline sequence and J loses 0 bases, and the interval between the two ends is 16 bases.

Libraries were made using multiplex PCR. The run used an Illumina HiSeq 4000. iRepertoire HTBI primers and Arm-PCR amplification of CDR3 regions were used to construct TCR beta libraries. Before sequencing, the PCR products went through gel purification. Processing in the source paper ran as follows. Across samples, roughly 60 TRBV and 13 to 15 TRBJ segments were identified and used for gene usage analysis of CDR3 amino acid clonotypes. COPE and FqMerger were used to merge the filtered high-quality paired reads into contigs. BLAST was used to align contigs to IMGT TRBV, TRBD and TRBJ reference genes, with CDR3 defined following IMGT. Highly expanded clones were defined as clonotypes with a frequency above 0.1%. Shannon entropy was used to measure repertoire diversity, and the Gini coefficient was used to measure V-J evenness. Public clonotypes were defined as clonotypes shared by more than one individual. Clones were called with MiXCR by TCRdb after fastp trimmed the public reads at Q25, and only in-frame beta chains were retained. When rows share a CDR3 protein, they turn into one entry using the most common DNA and genes. TCRdb, not the authors, supplied the V and J calls. The sample table contains fewer than 450,000 distinct CDR3 sequences; only one count was recorded for around 20% of them. Roughly 20% of the sample is taken by the ten largest.

Recombination linked TRBV14 to TRBJ2-7; the D gene is perhaps TRBD2, from 6 matching bases. The clonotype comes from a female donor with Graves disease. Material: peripheral blood mononuclear cells (PBMCs), obtained when the disease was refractory, from a patient treated with antithyroid drugs. In nucleotides, the sequence is TGTGCCAGCAGCCAAGTTGGGCCGGGACTGGTCTCCTACGAGCAGTACTTC. Protein translation: CASSQVGPGLVSYEQYF. The variable domain in full, with residues beyond the CDR3 obtained from the reference TRBV14 and TRBJ2-7 genes, is EAGVTQFPSHSVIEKGQTVTLRCDPISGHDNLYWYRRVMGKEIKFLLHFVKESKQDESGMPNNRFLAERTGGTYSTLKVQPAELEDSGVYFCASSQVGPGLVSYEQYFGPGTRLTVT.